This TCR beta chain was sequenced in a study of blood T cells in healthy people across ages. General observations from the study: Age showed a roughly linear inverse relationship with TCR beta diversity per million T cells.

Germline lookup yields CDR1 SGHDT and CDR2 YYEEEE. This CDR3 is 14 amino acids long. Deletions cut 2 bases from V and 1 base from J, with 9 bases between. Using a J-beta primer mix together with a sample-barcoded 5' primer, a second PCR was run for roughly 7 to 11 cycles. From the 5' RACE reads, TCRdb called clonotypes with MiXCR, one entry per CDR3 protein. The table records roughly 1 million distinct CDR3 sequences, approximately 26% of them present only once. On this clonotype: Its specificity is unknown.

The data also belong to a second study, concerning T cells of mothers and their children. That source notes: Overlap measured in related mother-child pairs was slightly, non-significantly higher than in unrelated pairs.

The clonotype was recovered from a girl aged 2 to 10 in good health. Sample: blood. The J gene is TRBJ1-1, the V gene TRBV5-6; D is unclear. In DNA form, the CDR3 reads TGTGCCAGCAGCTTCACGACTGAGAACACTGAAGCTTTCTTT. It translates to CASSFTTENTEAFF.